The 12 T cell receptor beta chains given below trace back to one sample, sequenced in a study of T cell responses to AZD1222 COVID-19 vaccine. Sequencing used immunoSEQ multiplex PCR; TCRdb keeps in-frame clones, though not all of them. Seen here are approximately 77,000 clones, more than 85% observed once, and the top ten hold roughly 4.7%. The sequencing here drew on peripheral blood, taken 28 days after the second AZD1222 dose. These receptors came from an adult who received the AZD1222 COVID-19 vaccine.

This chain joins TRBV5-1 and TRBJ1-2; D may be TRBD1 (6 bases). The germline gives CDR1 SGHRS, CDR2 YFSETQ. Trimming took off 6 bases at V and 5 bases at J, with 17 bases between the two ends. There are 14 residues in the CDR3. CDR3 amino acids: CASTTGLDVYGYTF. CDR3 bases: TGCGCCAGCACGACAGGCCTGGACGTTTATGGCTACACCTTC.

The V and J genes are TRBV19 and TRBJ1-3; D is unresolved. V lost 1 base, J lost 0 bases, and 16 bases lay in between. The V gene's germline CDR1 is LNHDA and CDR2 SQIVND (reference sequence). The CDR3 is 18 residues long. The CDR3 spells CASSIVVSAGSSGNTIYF. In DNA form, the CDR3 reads TGTGCCAGTAGTATAGTGGTTAGTGCCGGTTCCTCTGGAAACACCATATATTTT.

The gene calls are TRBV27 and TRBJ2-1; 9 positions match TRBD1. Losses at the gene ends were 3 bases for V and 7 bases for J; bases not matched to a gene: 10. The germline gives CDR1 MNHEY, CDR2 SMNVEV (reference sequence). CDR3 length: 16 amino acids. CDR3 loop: CASSLSRQGVENEQFF. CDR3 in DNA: TGTGCCAGCAGTTTGTCTCGACAGGGGGTTGAGAATGAGCAGTTCTTC.

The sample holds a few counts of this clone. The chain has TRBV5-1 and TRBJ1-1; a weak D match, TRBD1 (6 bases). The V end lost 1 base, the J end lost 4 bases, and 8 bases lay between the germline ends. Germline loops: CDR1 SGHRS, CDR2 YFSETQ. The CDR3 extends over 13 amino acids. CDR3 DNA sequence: TGCGCCAGCAGCTTGCGAGGGGGCACTGAAGCTTTCTTT. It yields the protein CASSLRGGTEAFF.

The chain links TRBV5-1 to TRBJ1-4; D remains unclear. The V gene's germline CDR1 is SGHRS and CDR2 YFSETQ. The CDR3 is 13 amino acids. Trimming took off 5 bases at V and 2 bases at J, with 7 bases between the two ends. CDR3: CASSLGTNEKLFF. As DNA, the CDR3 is TGCGCCAGCAGTCTCGGGACTAATGAAAAACTGTTTTTT.

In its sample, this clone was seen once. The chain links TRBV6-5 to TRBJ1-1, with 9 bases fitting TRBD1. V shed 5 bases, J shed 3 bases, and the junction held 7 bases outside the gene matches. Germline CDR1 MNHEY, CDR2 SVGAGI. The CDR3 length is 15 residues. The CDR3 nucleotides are TGTGCCAGCAGTCCCACAGGGGGCCTGGACACTGAAGCTTTCTTT. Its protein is CASSPTGGLDTEAFF.

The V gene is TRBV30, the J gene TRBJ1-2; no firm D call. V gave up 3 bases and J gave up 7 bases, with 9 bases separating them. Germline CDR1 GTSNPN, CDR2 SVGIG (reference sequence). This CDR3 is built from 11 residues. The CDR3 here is CAWRGQGGYTF. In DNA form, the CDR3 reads TGTGCCTGGAGAGGTCAAGGTGGCTACACCTTC.

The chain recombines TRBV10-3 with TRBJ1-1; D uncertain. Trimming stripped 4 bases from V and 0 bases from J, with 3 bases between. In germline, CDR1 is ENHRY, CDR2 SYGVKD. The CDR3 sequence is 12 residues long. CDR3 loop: CAISAMNTEAFF. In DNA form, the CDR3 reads TGTGCCATCAGTGCAATGAACACTGAAGCTTTCTTT.

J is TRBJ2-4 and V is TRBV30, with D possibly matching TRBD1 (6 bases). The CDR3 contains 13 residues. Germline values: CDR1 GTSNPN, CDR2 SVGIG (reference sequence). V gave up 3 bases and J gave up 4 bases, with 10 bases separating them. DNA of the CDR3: TGTGCCTGGAGCAGGGGTCAGAAAAACATTCAGTACTTC. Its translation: CAWSRGQKNIQYF. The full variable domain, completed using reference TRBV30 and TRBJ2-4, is SQTIHQWPATLVQPVGSPLSLECTVEGTSNPNLYWYRQAAGRGLQLLFYSVGIGQISSEVPQNLSASRPQDRQFILSSKKLLLSDSGFYLCAWSRGQKNIQYFGAGTRLSVL.

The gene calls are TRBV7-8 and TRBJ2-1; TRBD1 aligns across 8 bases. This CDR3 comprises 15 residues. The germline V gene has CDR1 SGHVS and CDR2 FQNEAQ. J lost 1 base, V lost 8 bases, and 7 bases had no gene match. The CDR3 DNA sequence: TGTGCCAGCTCGCTAAGACAGGGGTCCTACAATGAGCAGTTCTTC. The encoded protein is CASSLRQGSYNEQFF.

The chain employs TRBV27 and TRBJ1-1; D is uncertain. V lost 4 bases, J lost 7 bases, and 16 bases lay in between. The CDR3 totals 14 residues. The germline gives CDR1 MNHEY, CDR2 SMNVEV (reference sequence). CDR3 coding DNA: TGTGCCAGCAGTTCCCTAGGACTGGCGATTGAAGCTTTCTTT. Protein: CASSSLGLAIEAFF.

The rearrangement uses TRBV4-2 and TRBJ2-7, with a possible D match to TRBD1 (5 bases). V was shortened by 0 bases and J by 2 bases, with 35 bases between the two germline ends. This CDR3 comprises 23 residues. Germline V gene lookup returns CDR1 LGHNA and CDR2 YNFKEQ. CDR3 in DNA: TGTGCCAGCAGCCAAGATCTGCGCAGGATATCAAAAAGTAGGGGCTTGGAGACCTACGAGCAGTACTTC. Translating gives CASSQDLRRISKSRGLETYEQYF.